Listed below are T cell receptor beta chains from one sample, sequenced in a study of TIL therapy for anti-PD-1-resistant metastatic lung cancer. Sequencing used immunoSEQ multiplex PCR; TCRdb keeps in-frame clones, though not all of them. The sample carries under 8,000 clones, 66% recorded once. This material consisted of tumor tissue, taken at baseline. Receptors were obtained from a person between 25 and 80 years old with non-small cell lung cancer. CDR3s leave out the opening cysteine and the closing phenylalanine or tryptophan.

V: TRBV7-3; J: TRBJ2-2; CDR3: ASSSQGAVSSGELF
V: TRBV2; J: TRBJ1-6; CDR3: ASRAGESGSSPLH
V: TRBV28; J: TRBJ1-1; CDR3: ASSRDRPNTEAF
V: TRBV4-1; J: TRBJ1-2; CDR3: ASSQGRVDGYT
V: TRBV30; J: TRBJ2-1; CDR3: AWSVFSKSDEQF
V: TRBV14; J: TRBJ1-1; CDR3: ASSQERQGANTEAF
V: TRBV7-9; J: TRBJ2-6; CDR3: ASSSRDTYSGANVLT
V: TRBV6-5; J: TRBJ1-6; CDR3: ASSYSRESSPLH
V: TRBV5-6; J: TRBJ1-1; CDR3: ASSSRRDLNTEAF
V: TRBV18; J: TRBJ2-5; CDR3: ASSRGLVQETQY
V: TRBV5-1; J: TRBJ1-3; CDR3: ASSSGQVGGLWDTIY
V: TRBV20-1; J: TRBJ1-1; CDR3: SVKYTEAF
V: TRBV5-5; J: TRBJ1-1; CDR3: ASRDLKNTEAF
V: TRBV4-1; J: TRBJ1-1; CDR3: ASSARKTGGHTEAF
V: TRBV25-1; J: TRBJ2-3; CDR3: ASSEWGDQDTQY
V: TRBV14; J: TRBJ1-1; CDR3: ASSPYWRNTEAF
V: TRBV18; J: TRBJ2-2; CDR3: ASSPPGKVNTGELF
V: TRBV6-5; J: TRBJ2-5; CDR3: ASSRGGLETQY
V: TRBV6-5; J: TRBJ2-2; CDR3: ASSYGGAGELF
V: TRBV2; J: TRBJ1-2; CDR3: ASRLRPVGYYGYT
V: TRBV5-1; J: TRBJ2-5; CDR3: ASSEQETQY
V: TRBV5-6; J: TRBJ1-2; CDR3: ASSLGRNYGYT
V: TRBV7-9; J: TRBJ1-2; CDR3: ASSLEGYGYT
V: TRBV7-9; J: TRBJ2-1; CDR3: ASSAGGGFSYNEQF
V: TRBV5-1; J: TRBJ1-2; CDR3: ASGETGVYGYT
V: TRBV10-3; J: TRBJ2-1; CDR3: AISELGLHNEQF
V: TRBV30; J: TRBJ2-2; CDR3: AWTLRTSGAPRELF
V: TRBV5-6; J: TRBJ1-3; CDR3: ASSHRQGLRNTIY
V: TRBV6-1; J: TRBJ2-7; CDR3: ASSEAASHYEQY
V: TRBV6-5; J: TRBJ2-5; CDR3: ASSYTTGGETQY
V: TRBV5-1; J: TRBJ2-3; CDR3: ASSPLAGGPGDTQY
V: TRBV6-5; J: TRBJ2-2; CDR3: ASNVRGTGELF
V: TRBV7-8; J: TRBJ1-1; CDR3: ASSIEGGNTEAF
V: TRBV7-9; J: TRBJ2-2; CDR3: ASTVTRALNTGELF
V: TRBV3-1/TRBV3-2; J: TRBJ2-1; CDR3: ASSQQRGGSYNEQF
V: TRBV5-5; J: TRBJ2-3; CDR3: ASSLASTLAGAGDTQY
V: TRBV7-8; J: TRBJ2-3; CDR3: ASSLGRRRQGSDTQY
V: TRBV19; J: TRBJ2-2; CDR3: ASSMRTGELF
V: TRBV5-1; J: TRBJ1-3; CDR3: ASSLVGVAGNTIY
V: TRBV27; J: TRBJ1-1; CDR3: ASRNPYRGRGFTEAF
V: TRBV27; J: TRBJ1-1; CDR3: ASSLWGIRAEAF
V: TRBV2; J: TRBJ1-2; CDR3: AAQTDRGNGYT
V: TRBV12-2; J: TRBJ2-4; CDR3: ASRPLKELAKNIQY
V: TRBV28; J: TRBJ1-2; CDR3: ASSLVGAPGYT
V: TRBV7-2; J: TRBJ2-1; CDR3: ASSLDSSIDYNEQF
V: TRBV6-4; J: TRBJ2-2; CDR3: ASSEGNTGELF
V: TRBV25-1; J: TRBJ1-3; CDR3: ASSPSTDSGNTIY
V: TRBV13; J: TRBJ2-1; CDR3: ASSENYNEQF
V: TRBV29-1; J: TRBJ2-2; CDR3: SVEAVIQGTNTGELF
V: TRBV5-6; J: TRBJ2-3; CDR3: ASSLGYTDTQY
V: TRBV6-5; J: TRBJ2-5; CDR3: ASSYTSGGETQY
V: TRBV15; J: TRBJ2-1; CDR3: ATSRDQLAGHKQF
V: TRBV3-1/TRBV3-2; J: TRBJ1-2; CDR3: ASRPGQRDGYT
V: TRBV6-1; J: TRBJ1-5; CDR3: ASSDWQGVLGPQH
V: TRBV20-1; J: TRBJ2-3; CDR3: SASSTSGVTDTQY
V: TRBV19; J: TRBJ2-6; CDR3: ASSIELGSGANVLT
V: TRBV7-3; J: TRBJ1-1; CDR3: ASSRSDGTEAF
V: TRBV7-9; J: TRBJ2-5; CDR3: ASSLGRVFQETQY
V: TRBV7-2; J: TRBJ1-2; CDR3: ASSLGIGYYGYT
V: TRBV3-1/TRBV3-2; J: TRBJ2-6; CDR3: ASSQGGSGANVLT